A selection of T cell receptor beta chains follows, all from one sample in a study of blood T cell repertoires in COVID-19. The data were produced by immunoSEQ multiplex PCR, yet TCRdb's version contains in-frame clones alone and is incomplete. The table lists approximately 200,000 clones, roughly four fifths of them singletons. Sequences were obtained from peripheral blood. These receptors all come from a woman in her 50s with acute or convalescent COVID-19. Both conserved end residues are part of each CDR3. D genes are given only for firm matches. Clone sizes are given selectively: once, few, many, or a class where the clone is expanded.

j_call clone_size v_call d_call cdr3_aa cdr3_nt
TRBJ1-3 few TRBV23-1 - CASRPQGRSSGNTIYF TGCGCCAGCAGGCCTCAGGGCAGAAGCTCTGGAAACACCATATATTTT
TRBJ2-7 - TRBV5-8 - CASSFLAYEQYF TGTGCCAGCAGCTTCCTTGCCTACGAGCAGTACTTC
TRBJ1-1 - TRBV7-2 TRBD1 CASSAGTGPTEAFF TGTGCCAGCAGCGCCGGGACAGGGCCTACTGAAGCTTTCTTT
TRBJ1-5 - TRBV5-4 - CASSLDSFEPQHF TGTGCCAGCAGCTTGGACAGTTTTGAGCCCCAGCATTTT
TRBJ2-7 - TRBV7-2 - CASSLGGLGSYEQYF TGTGCCAGCAGCTTAGGGGGACTTGGATCCTACGAGCAGTACTTC
TRBJ1-5 - TRBV27 - CASSTGLSQPQHF TGTGCCAGCAGTACTGGACTTAGTCAGCCCCAGCATTTT
TRBJ2-2 - TRBV6-5 - CASSTVIAIDGELFF TGTGCCAGCAGTACGGTAATAGCGATTGACGGGGAGCTGTTTTTT
TRBJ1-5 - TRBV10-3 - CAISDLGREGQPQHF TGTGCCATCAGTGACCTTGGCAGGGAGGGTCAGCCCCAGCATTTT
TRBJ1-6 - TRBV19 - CASSPDGDNSPLHF TGTGCCAGTAGTCCGGACGGGGATAATTCACCCCTCCACTTT
TRBJ1-1 few TRBV19 - CAVGTGWTEAFF TGTGCCGTGGGAACGGGATGGACTGAAGCTTTCTTT
TRBJ2-3 - TRBV30 - CAWSPQFTQYF TGTGCCTGGAGTCCACAGTTTACGCAGTATTTT
TRBJ1-1 - TRBV18 - CASSPVMANTEAFF TGTGCCAGCTCACCTGTCATGGCGAACACTGAAGCTTTCTTT
TRBJ1-1 - TRBV28 - CAIDRGGTEAFF TGTGCCATCGACCGCGGGGGCACTGAAGCTTTCTTT
TRBJ2-5 many TRBV6-5 - CASSSIFDWSETQYF TGTGCCAGCAGTTCTATTTTTGACTGGAGCGAGACCCAGTACTTC
TRBJ1-5 few TRBV30 TRBD1 CASSTGGPNQPQHF TGTGCCTCCTCGACAGGGGGGCCCAATCAGCCCCAGCATTTT
TRBJ2-7 - TRBV25-1 - CASSDPSGTSYEQYF TGTGCCAGCAGTGACCCCTCCGGGACTTCCTACGAGCAGTACTTC
TRBJ2-4 - TRBV28 TRBD1 CASSRTGWKNIQYF TGTGCCAGCAGTCGGACAGGGTGGAAAAACATTCAGTACTTC
TRBJ1-6 - TRBV19 TRBD1 CASRPPGGYNSPLHF TGTGCCAGTAGACCCCCAGGGGGATATAATTCACCCCTCCACTTT
TRBJ2-7 - TRBV30 - CAWSDSYYEQYF TGTGCCTGGAGTGACTCATACTACGAGCAGTACTTC
TRBJ2-3 - TRBV27 TRBD2 CASSLAGRLAGGRTDTQYF TGTGCCAGCAGTTTAGCGGGGCGACTAGCGGGAGGGAGAACAGATACGCAGTATTTT
TRBJ2-1 - TRBV28 TRBD2 CASRELAGGLNEQFF TGTGCCAGCCGGGAATTAGCGGGAGGGCTCAATGAGCAGTTCTTC
TRBJ2-1 - TRBV5-1 - CASRRETNEQFF TGCGCCAGCAGACGAGAAACCAATGAGCAGTTCTTC
TRBJ2-1 - TRBV11-2 TRBD1 CASSLGQGSYNEQFF TGTGCCAGCAGCTTAGGACAGGGGTCCTACAATGAGCAGTTCTTC
TRBJ2-7 - TRBV6-5 - CASRPRGASYEQYF TGTGCCAGCAGGCCCCGGGGTGCCTCCTACGAGCAGTACTTC
TRBJ1-5 - TRBV6-5 - CASSYSGLGNQPQHF TGTGCCAGCAGTTATTCGGGATTAGGCAATCAGCCCCAGCATTTT
TRBJ1-3 - TRBV6-5 TRBD1 CASSRTGGGNTIYF TGTGCCAGCAGTAGGACAGGGGGTGGAAACACCATATATTTT
TRBJ1-5 - TRBV28 - CASSFLGDYSNQPQHF TGTGCCAGCAGTTTCTTAGGAGATTATAGCAATCAGCCCCAGCATTTT
TRBJ1-6 - TRBV30 TRBD1 CAWTEKGARNSPLHF TGTGCCTGGACGGAAAAGGGGGCACGGAATTCACCCCTCCACTTT
TRBJ2-1 - TRBV6-5 TRBD1 CASSSGQGMYNEQFF TGTGCCAGCAGTTCTGGACAGGGGATGTACAATGAGCAGTTCTTC
TRBJ2-1 - TRBV11-3 TRBD2 CASSPAGTSGSRGSYNEQFF TGTGCCAGCAGCCCGGCCGGGACTAGCGGGAGTAGGGGCTCCTACAATGAGCAGTTCTTC
TRBJ1-5 - TRBV28 - CASSLYGGGNQPQHF TGTGCCAGCAGCTTATACGGGGGGGGTAATCAGCCCCAGCATTTT
TRBJ1-6 - TRBV14 TRBD1 CASSRHRGKDSPLHF TGTGCCAGCAGCCGGCACAGGGGGAAGGATTCACCCCTCCACTTT
TRBJ1-6 many TRBV27 TRBD1 CASSLGTGHSPLHF TGTGCCAGCAGTTTAGGGACAGGCCATTCACCCCTCCACTTT
TRBJ2-6 - TRBV6-2/TRBV6-3 - CASSTDTSGANVLTF TGTGCCAGCAGTACTGACACCTCTGGGGCCAACGTCCTGACTTTC
TRBJ2-6 - TRBV24-1 - CATSDPQGRGTGANVLTF TGTGCCACCAGTGATCCCCAGGGGAGGGGAACTGGGGCCAACGTCCTGACTTTC
TRBJ2-7 - TRBV2 TRBD1 CASSDGTGAYEQYF TGTGCCAGCAGTGATGGGACAGGGGCCTACGAGCAGTACTTC
TRBJ2-3 - TRBV7-8 - CASSPGLERTDTQYF TGTGCCAGCAGCCCAGGACTCGAACGCACAGATACGCAGTATTTT
TRBJ2-7 - TRBV6-5 TRBD2 CASSLRGSYEQYF TGTGCCAGCAGCTTGCGGGGGTCCTACGAGCAGTACTTC
TRBJ2-1 - TRBV30 TRBD2 CAWSAVTSGEQFF TGTGCCTGGAGCGCCGTGACTAGCGGCGAGCAGTTCTTC
TRBJ1-6 - TRBV6-1 - CASSEAYFEGYSYNSPLHF TGTGCCAGCAGTGAAGCATATTTCGAGGGATACTCCTATAATTCACCCCTCCACTTT
TRBJ2-7 - TRBV27 TRBD2 CASSLRGVYEQYF TGTGCCAGCAGTTTACGGGGGGTCTACGAGCAGTACTTC
TRBJ2-3 - TRBV18 - CASSPGTDTQYF TGTGCCAGCTCACCCGGCACAGATACGCAGTATTTT
TRBJ2-2 - TRBV15 - CATSRQGNTGELFF TGTGCCACCAGCAGACAGGGCAACACCGGGGAGCTGTTTTTT
TRBJ1-2 - TRBV5-1 - CASSLEAGAPYGYTF TGCGCCAGCAGCTTGGAGGCAGGGGCGCCCTATGGCTACACCTTC
TRBJ2-1 - TRBV2 - CASSEALDITYNEQFF TGTGCCAGCAGTGAAGCGCTGGACATAACCTACAATGAGCAGTTCTTC
TRBJ2-7 many TRBV7-2 - CASSLGVQGGEQYF TGTGCCAGCAGCTTAGGGGTCCAGGGCGGCGAGCAGTACTTC
TRBJ1-4 - TRBV7-2 TRBD1 CASSTEGTGYEKLFF TGTGCCAGCAGCACGGAGGGGACAGGGTATGAAAAACTGTTTTTT
TRBJ2-7 - TRBV11-3 - CASSSGFGSYEQYF TGTGCCAGCAGCTCAGGATTTGGCTCCTACGAGCAGTACTTC
TRBJ1-1 - TRBV30 - CAWSSQLRTEAFF TGTGCCTGGAGTTCACAGCTTAGAACTGAAGCTTTCTTT
TRBJ2-7 - TRBV5-4 TRBD1 CASSLRGGFGYEQYF TGTGCCAGCAGCTTGAGAGGGGGCTTCGGCTACGAGCAGTACTTC
TRBJ1-4 - TRBV11-2 TRBD1 CASSPDRSLEKLFF TGTGCCAGCAGCCCGGACAGGTCTCTCGAAAAACTGTTTTTT
TRBJ2-1 - TRBV7-7 TRBD1 CASSSGQGGTRSDEQFF TGTGCTAGCAGCTCCGGACAGGGGGGGACTAGGTCCGATGAGCAGTTCTTC
TRBJ2-7 - TRBV5-6 TRBD2 CASSMTSGSVHEQYF TGTGCCAGCAGCATGACTAGCGGGAGCGTCCACGAGCAGTACTTC
TRBJ2-5 - TRBV6-2/TRBV6-3 TRBD1 CASSYLRQGQETQYF TGTGCCAGCAGTTACTTGAGACAGGGCCAAGAGACCCAGTACTTC
TRBJ1-2 - TRBV29-1 - CSVIADGYTF TGCAGCGTTATCGCGGATGGCTACACCTTC